One sample yielded the 6 T cell receptor beta chains listed below, sequenced in a study of response to subunit inactivated influenza vaccine. TCRdb reprocessed the RT-PCR reads with MiXCR, giving one entry per CDR3 protein. This table has hundreds of thousands of distinct CDR3 sequences, 14% appearing once. The sample was PBMCs from blood, taken roughly 15 days before vaccination. These receptors originate from a man aged 50 to 59 who received an inactivated influenza vaccine.

The gene calls are TRBV4-3 and TRBJ2-5; D call uncertain. V was clipped by 1 base and J by 7 bases, with 7 bases between them. The CDR3 runs 12 residues. Germline V gives CDR1 LGHNA, CDR2 YSLEER. The CDR3 DNA reads as TGCGCCAGCAGCCAAGCGGGTGCGACCCAGTACTTC. It yields the protein CASSQAGATQYF.

The chain carries TRBV6-2 or TRBV6-3 and TRBJ2-5; 11 bases agree with TRBD2. V was pared by 5 bases and J by 7 bases, with 15 bases of the junction left unmatched. Germline V lookup: CDR1 MNHEY, CDR2 SVGEGT. There are 17 residues in the CDR3. In DNA, the CDR3 is TGTGCCAGCAGTAATCACCCGGGACTAGCGGAGATACGGACCCAGTACTTC. Protein: CASSNHPGLAEIRTQYF.

Only a few counts were recorded for this clonotype. The rearrangement joins TRBV6-2 or TRBV6-3 to TRBJ2-1; 9 bases are a match to TRBD1. CDR1 is MNHEY and CDR2 is SVGEGT in the germline V gene. The V and J ends lost 6 bases and 5 bases, in that order; junction bases with no gene match: 11. The CDR3 is 16 residues long. In nucleotides, the CDR3 is TGTGCCAGCAGCCCGCTCCGGACAGGGGTTCACAATGAGCAGTTCTTC. It is translated as CASSPLRTGVHNEQFF.

The CDR3 region has the DNA TGTGCCAGCAGCGTAGCACAGGGCACTGAAGCTTTCTTT. Protein sequence: CASSVAQGTEAFF. The chain employs TRBV9 and TRBJ1-1; D might be TRBD1 (6 bases). Germline V gene sequence: CDR1 SGDLS, CDR2 YYNGEE. V shed 0 bases and J shed 4 bases, with 7 bases lying between them. CDR3 size: 13 residues.

The gene calls are TRBV12-3 or TRBV12-4 and TRBJ2-1; TRBD2 matches 8 bases. V shed 6 bases and J 0 bases; nucleotides not matched to a gene: 7. This CDR3 region has 16 residues. Written as DNA, the CDR3 is TGTGCCAGCAGCACTAGCGGAGTGAGCTCCTACAATGAGCAGTTCTTC. It codes for CASSTSGVSSYNEQFF.

This clonotype showed up just a few times. The chain recombines TRBV24-1 with TRBJ2-3, with 7 bases that match TRBD1. Germline V lookup: CDR1 KGHDR, CDR2 SFDVKD. There are 17 residues in the CDR3. The trim removed 3 bases at V and 0 bases at J, leaving 8 bases unmatched. CDR3 residues: CATSDPGDRSSTDTQYF. DNA of the CDR3: TGTGCCACCAGTGATCCTGGGGACAGATCTAGCACAGATACGCAGTATTTT.